Given below is one T cell receptor beta chain in context. TCRdb's copy holds only in-frame clones and misses some; the assay was immunoSEQ multiplex PCR. This table has around 250,000 clones, over 80% appearing once. This sample is part of a study of blood T cell repertoires in COVID-19. The V segment lost 0 bases and the J segment 4 bases; nucleotides outside the gene matches: 13. CDR1 is SGHDT, CDR2 YYEEEE, per germline. This CDR3 is 18 amino acids long. Input material: PBMCs or T cells enriched from blood (not recorded which). The TCR sequence derives from a woman between 40 and 55 years old who had been exposed to COVID-19. The V call is TRBV5-6, the J call TRBJ1-2; 9 bases align to TRBD1. CDR3 loop: CASSLATWEDRGFYGYTF. The CDR3 DNA reads as TGTGCCAGCAGCTTGGCGACTTGGGAGGACAGGGGCTTCTATGGCTACACCTTC.